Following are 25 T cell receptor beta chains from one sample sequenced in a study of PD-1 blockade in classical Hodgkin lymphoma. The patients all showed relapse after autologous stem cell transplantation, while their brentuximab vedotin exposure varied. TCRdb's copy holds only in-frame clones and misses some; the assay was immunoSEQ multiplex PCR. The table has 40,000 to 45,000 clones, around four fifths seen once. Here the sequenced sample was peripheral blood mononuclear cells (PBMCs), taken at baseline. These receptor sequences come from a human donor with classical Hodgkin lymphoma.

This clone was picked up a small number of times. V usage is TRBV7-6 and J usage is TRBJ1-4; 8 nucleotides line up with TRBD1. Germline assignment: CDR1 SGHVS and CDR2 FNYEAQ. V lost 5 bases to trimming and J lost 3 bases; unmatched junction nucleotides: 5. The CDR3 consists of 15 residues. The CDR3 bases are TGTGCCAGCAGCCTTTTACAGGGGGCTAATGAAAAACTGTTTTTT. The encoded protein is CASSLLQGANEKLFF. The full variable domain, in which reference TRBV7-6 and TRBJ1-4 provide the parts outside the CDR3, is GAGVSQSPRYKVTKRGQDVALRCDPISGHVSLYWYRQALGQGPEFLTYFNYEAQQDKSGLPNDRFSAERPEGSISTLTIQRTEQRDSAMYRCASSLLQGANEKLFFGSGTQLSVL.

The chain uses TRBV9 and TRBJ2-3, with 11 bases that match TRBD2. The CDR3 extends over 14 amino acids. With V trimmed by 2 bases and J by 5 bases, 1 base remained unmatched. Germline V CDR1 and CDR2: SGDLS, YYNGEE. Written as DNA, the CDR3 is TGTGCCAGCAGCGTGGGGACTAGCGGAGATACGCAGTATTTT. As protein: CASSVGTSGDTQYF.

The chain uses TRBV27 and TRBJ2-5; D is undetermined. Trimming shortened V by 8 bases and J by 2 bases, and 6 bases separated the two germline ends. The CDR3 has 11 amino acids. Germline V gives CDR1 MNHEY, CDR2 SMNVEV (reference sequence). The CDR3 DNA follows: TGTGCCAGCGGGCGTCAAGAGACCCAGTACTTC. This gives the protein CASGRQETQYF.

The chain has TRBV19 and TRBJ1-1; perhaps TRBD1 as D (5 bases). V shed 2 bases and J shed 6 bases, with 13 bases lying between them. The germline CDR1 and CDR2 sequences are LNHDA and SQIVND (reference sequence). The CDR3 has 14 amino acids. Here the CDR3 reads CASSITAGPAEAFF. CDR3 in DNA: TGTGCCAGTAGTATAACGGCAGGGCCGGCTGAAGCTTTCTTT. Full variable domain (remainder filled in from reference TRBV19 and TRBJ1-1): DGGITQSPKYLFRKEGQNVTLSCEQNLNHDAMYWYRQDPGQGLRLIYYSQIVNDFQKGDIAEGYSVSREKKESFPLTVTSAQKNPTAFYLCASSITAGPAEAFFGQGTRLTVV.

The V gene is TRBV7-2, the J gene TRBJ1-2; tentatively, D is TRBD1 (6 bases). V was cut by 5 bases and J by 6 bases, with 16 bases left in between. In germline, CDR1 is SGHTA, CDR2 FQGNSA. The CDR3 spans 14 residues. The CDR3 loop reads CASSVSQGVNGYTF. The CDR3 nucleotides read TGTGCCAGCAGCGTATCACAGGGTGTAAATGGCTACACCTTC. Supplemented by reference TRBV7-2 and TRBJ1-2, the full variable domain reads GAGVSQSPSNKVTEKGKDVELRCDPISGHTALYWYRQSLGQGLEFLIYFQGNSAPDKSGLPSDRFSAERTGGSVSTLTIQRTQQEDSAVYLCASSVSQGVNGYTFGSGTRLTVV.

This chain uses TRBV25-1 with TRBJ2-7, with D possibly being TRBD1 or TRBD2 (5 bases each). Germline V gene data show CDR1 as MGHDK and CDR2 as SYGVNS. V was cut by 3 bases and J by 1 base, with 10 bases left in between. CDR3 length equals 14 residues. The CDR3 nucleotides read TGTGCCAGCAGTGACCGGGACGGTTCCTACGAGCAGTACTTC. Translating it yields CASSDRDGSYEQYF.

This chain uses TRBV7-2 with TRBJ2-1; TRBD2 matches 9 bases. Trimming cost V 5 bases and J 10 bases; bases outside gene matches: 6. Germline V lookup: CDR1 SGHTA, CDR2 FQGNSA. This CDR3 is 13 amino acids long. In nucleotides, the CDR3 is TGTGCCAGCAGCCAGCGGGGGGATGGGGAGCAGTTCTTC. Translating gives CASSQRGDGEQFF.

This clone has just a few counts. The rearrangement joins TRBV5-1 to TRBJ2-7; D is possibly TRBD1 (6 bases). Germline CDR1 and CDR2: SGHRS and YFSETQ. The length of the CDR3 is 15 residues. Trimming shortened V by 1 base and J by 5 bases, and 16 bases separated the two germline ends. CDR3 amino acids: CASSLQGFGRDEQYF. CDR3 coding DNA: TGCGCCAGCAGCTTGCAGGGGTTTGGTAGAGACGAGCAGTACTTC. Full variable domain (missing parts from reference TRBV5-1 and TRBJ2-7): KAGVTQTPRYLIKTRGQQVTLSCSPISGHRSVSWYQQTPGQGLQFLFEYFSETQRNKGNFPGRFSGRQFSNSRSEMNVSTLELGDSALYLCASSLQGFGRDEQYFGPGTRLTVT.

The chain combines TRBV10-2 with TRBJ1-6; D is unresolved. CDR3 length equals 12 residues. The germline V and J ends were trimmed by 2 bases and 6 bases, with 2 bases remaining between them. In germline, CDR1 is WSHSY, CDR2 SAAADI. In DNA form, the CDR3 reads TGCGCCAGCAGTGAGGGTAATTCACCCCTCCACTTT. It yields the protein CASSEGNSPLHF.

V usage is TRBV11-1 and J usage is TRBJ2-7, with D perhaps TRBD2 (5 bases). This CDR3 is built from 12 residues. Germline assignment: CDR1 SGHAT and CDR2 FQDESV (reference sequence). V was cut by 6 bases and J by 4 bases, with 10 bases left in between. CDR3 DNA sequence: TGTGCCAGCAGTTCCCCGGGGTACGAGCAGTACTTC. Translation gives CASSSPGYEQYF.

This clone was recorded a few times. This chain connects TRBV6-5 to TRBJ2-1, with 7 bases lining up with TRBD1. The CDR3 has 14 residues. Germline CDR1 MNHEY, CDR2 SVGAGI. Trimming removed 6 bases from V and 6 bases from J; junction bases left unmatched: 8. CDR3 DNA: TGTGCCAGCAGCCAGGGGACAGCGATCAATGAGCAGTTCTTC. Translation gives CASSQGTAINEQFF.

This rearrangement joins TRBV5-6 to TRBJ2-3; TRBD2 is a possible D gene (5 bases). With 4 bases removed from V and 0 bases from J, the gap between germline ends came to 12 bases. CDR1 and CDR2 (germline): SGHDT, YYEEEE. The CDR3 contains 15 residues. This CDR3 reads CASSLGLPSTDTQYF. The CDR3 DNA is TGTGCCAGCAGCCTCGGACTGCCAAGCACAGATACGCAGTATTTT.

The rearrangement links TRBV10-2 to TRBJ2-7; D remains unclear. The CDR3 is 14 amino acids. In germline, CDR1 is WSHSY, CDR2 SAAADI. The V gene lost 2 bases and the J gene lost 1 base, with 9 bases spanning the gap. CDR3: CASSEPRYSYEQYF. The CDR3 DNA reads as TGCGCCAGCAGTGAGCCTAGGTATTCCTACGAGCAGTACTTC.

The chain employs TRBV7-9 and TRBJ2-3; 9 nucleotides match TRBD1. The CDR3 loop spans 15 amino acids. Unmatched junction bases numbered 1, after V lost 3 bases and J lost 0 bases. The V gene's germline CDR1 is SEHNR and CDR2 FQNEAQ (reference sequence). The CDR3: CASSFGTGSTDTQYF. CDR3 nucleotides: TGTGCCAGCAGCTTCGGGACAGGGAGCACAGATACGCAGTATTTT.

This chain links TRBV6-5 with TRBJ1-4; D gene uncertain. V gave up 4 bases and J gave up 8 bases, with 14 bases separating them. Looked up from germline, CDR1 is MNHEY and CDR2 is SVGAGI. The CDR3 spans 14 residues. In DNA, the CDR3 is TGTGCCAGCAGTTTGTGGGGAGAGGAGGAAAAACTGTTTTTT. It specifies CASSLWGEEEKLFF.

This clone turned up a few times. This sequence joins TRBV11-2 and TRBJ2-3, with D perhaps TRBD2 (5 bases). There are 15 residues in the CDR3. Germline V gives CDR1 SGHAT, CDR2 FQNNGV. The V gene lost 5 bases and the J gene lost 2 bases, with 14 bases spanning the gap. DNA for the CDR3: TGTGCCAGCAGCCGTGACTATTCCAACACAGATACGCAGTATTTT. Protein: CASSRDYSNTDTQYF.

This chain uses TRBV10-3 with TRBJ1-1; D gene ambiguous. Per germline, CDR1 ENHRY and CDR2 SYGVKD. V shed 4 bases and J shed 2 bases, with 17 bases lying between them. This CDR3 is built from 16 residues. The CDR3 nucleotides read TGTGCCATCAGTGCCTTCTCAAGTGATCGAAACACTGAAGCTTTCTTT. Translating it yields CAISAFSSDRNTEAFF.

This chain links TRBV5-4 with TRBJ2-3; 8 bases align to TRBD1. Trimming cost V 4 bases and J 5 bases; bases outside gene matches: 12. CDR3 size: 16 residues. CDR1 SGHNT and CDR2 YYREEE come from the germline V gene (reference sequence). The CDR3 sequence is CASSEYPGQEGDTQYF. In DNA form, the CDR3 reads TGTGCCAGCAGCGAATATCCGGGACAGGAGGGAGATACGCAGTATTTT.

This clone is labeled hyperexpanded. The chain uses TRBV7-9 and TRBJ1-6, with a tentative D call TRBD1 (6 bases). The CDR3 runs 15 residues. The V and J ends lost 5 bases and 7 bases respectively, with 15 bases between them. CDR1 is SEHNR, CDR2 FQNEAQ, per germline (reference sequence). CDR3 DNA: TGTGCCAGCAGCCTCGAAGACAGGAGGAATTCACCCCTCCACTTT. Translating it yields CASSLEDRRNSPLHF.

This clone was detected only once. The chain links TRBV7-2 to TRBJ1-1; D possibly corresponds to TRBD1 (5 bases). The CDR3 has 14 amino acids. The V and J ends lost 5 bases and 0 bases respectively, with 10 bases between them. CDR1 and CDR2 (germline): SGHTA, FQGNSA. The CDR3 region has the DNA TGTGCCAGCAGCATGGGGCAGATGAACACTGAAGCTTTCTTT. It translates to CASSMGQMNTEAFF.

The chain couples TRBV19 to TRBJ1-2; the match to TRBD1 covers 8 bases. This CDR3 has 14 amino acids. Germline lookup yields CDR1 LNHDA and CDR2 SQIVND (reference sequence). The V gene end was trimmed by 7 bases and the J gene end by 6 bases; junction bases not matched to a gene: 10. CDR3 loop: CASTPRAGGDGYTF. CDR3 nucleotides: TGTGCCAGTACACCCCGGGCAGGGGGCGATGGCTACACCTTC.

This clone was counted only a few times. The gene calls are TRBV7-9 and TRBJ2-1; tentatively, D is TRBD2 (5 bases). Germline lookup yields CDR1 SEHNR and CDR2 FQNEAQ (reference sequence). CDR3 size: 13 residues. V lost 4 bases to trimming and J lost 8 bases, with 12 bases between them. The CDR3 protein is CASSSLAVHEQFF. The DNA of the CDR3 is TGTGCCAGCAGCTCGCTAGCTGTCCATGAGCAGTTCTTC.

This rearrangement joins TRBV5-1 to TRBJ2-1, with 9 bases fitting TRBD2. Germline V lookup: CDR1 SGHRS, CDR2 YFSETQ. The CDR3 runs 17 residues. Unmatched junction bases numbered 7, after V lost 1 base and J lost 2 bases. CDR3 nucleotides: TGCGCCAGCAGCTTGACGGTTAGCGGGGGACCCTACAATGAGCAGTTCTTC. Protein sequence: CASSLTVSGGPYNEQFF.

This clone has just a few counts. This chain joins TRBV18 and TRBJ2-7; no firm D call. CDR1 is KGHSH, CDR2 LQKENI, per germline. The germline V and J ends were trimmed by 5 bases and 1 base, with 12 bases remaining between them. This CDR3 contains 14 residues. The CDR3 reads CASSFAGSSYEQYF. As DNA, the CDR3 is TGTGCCAGCTCATTCGCAGGTTCTTCCTACGAGCAGTACTTC.

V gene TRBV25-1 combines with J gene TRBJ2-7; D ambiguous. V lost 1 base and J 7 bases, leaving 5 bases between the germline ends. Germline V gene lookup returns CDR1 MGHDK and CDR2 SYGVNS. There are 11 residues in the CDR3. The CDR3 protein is CASSELWEQYF. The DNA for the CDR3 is TGTGCCAGCAGTGAATTGTGGGAGCAGTACTTC.